This T cell receptor beta chain was captured by sequencing in a study of shared clonotypes between healthy human individuals. Here immunoSEQ multiplex PCR was the method, and the copy in TCRdb shows in-frame clones only, minus some. Here the sample spans approximately 2.5 million clones, 90% to 95% being singletons. The sample consisted of naive CD4+ T cells from PBMCs. The sample's subset: CD45RA+ positively selected. This clonotype originated in a man aged 18 to 29 in good health. Some clones in this sample may be carry-over from other donors' samples.

This CDR3 is CASRFGGMDEKLFF. CDR3 bases: TGCGCCAGCAGGTTTGGGGGAATGGATGAAAAACTGTTTTTT. The chain couples TRBV5-1 to TRBJ1-4; TRBD1 might be the D (5 bases). The CDR3 runs to 14 residues. The V end lost 5 bases, the J end lost 6 bases, and 14 bases lay between the germline ends. Looked up from germline, CDR1 is SGHRS and CDR2 is YFSETQ.